The 22 T cell receptor beta chains presented below share a single source sample, sequenced in a study of blood T cell repertoires in COVID-19. The table came from immunoSEQ multiplex PCR; TCRdb's copy has only in-frame clones and leaves some out. The table records over 75,000 clones, 70% to 85% of them present only once. The sequencing sample was made of peripheral blood. These receptors were collected from a man between 65 and 80 years old with acute or convalescent COVID-19.

The V and J genes are TRBV7-6 and TRBJ2-2, with a tentative D call TRBD1 (6 bases). The CDR3 has 16 residues. Deletions cut 5 bases from V and 4 bases from J, with 17 bases between. Germline assignment: CDR1 SGHVS and CDR2 FNYEAQ. CDR3 sequence (DNA): TGTGCCAGCAGCGGACAAGACAGGTTAAGCACCGGGGAGCTGTTTTTT. It encodes CASSGQDRLSTGELFF.

This clone turned up a few times. V gene TRBV10-3 combines with J gene TRBJ2-3; 16 nucleotides match TRBD2. The CDR3 has 16 residues. The V and J ends lost 8 bases and 3 bases, in that order; junction bases with no gene match: 5. CDR1 and CDR2 (germline): ENHRY, SYGVKD. This CDR3 is CAIGTSGGAMTDTQYF. The CDR3, as DNA: TGTGCCATCGGGACTAGCGGGGGGGCCATGACAGATACGCAGTATTTT.

The chain combines TRBV18 with TRBJ2-1; 9 nucleotides match TRBD1. This CDR3 is built from 12 residues. Germline values: CDR1 KGHSH, CDR2 LQKENI. After removal of 0 bases from V and 16 bases from J, the junction contained 4 bases not matched to a gene. This chain's CDR3 is CASSPPTGGPFF. The DNA for the CDR3 is TGTGCCAGCTCACCACCGACAGGGGGTCCCTTCTTC.

The V gene is TRBV30, the J gene TRBJ2-5; maybe TRBD2 (6 bases). The CDR3 is 14 amino acids. V shed 0 bases and J shed 3 bases, with 11 bases lying between them. The germline CDR1 and CDR2 sequences are GTSNPN and SVGIG (reference sequence). In nucleotides, the CDR3 is TGTGCCTGGAGTGTACTGGCGGGGAAAGAGACCCAGTACTTC. Its protein is CAWSVLAGKETQYF.

This clone has a count of ten or more. The chain uses TRBV4-2 and TRBJ2-1; D is ambiguous. V lost 0 bases to trimming and J lost 7 bases, with 10 bases between them. This CDR3 contains 14 residues. Per germline, CDR1 LGHNA and CDR2 YNFKEQ. The DNA of the CDR3 is TGTGCCAGCAGCCAAGACACATCCATGAATGAGCAGTTCTTC. This sequence encodes CASSQDTSMNEQFF.

The chain combines TRBV28 with TRBJ1-1; D gene ambiguous. This CDR3 region has 14 residues. The germline V and J ends were trimmed by 3 bases and 1 base, with 9 bases remaining between them. Germline loops: CDR1 MDHEN, CDR2 SYDVKM. The CDR3 DNA is TGTGCCAGCAGTTTGAAGCGGAGGAACACTGAAGCTTTCTTT. Translated: CASSLKRRNTEAFF.

The chain is built from TRBV10-1 and TRBJ2-7; D possibly corresponds to TRBD2 (6 bases). Germline assignment: CDR1 WNHNN and CDR2 SYGVQD (reference sequence). The V gene lost 4 bases and the J gene lost 2 bases, with 9 bases spanning the gap. This CDR3 has 13 amino acids. CDR3 DNA: TGCGCCAGCAGTGGATCGGGAGCCTACGAGCAGTACTTC. It is translated as CASSGSGAYEQYF.

J is TRBJ2-2 and V is TRBV18; D possibly corresponds to TRBD2 (5 bases). Looked up from germline, CDR1 is KGHSH and CDR2 is LQKENI. The CDR3 contains 15 residues. Trimming cost V 3 bases and J 1 base, with 9 bases left between them. CDR3 sequence reads: CASSPEGGNTGELFF. As DNA, the CDR3 is TGTGCCAGCTCACCCGAAGGAGGGAACACCGGGGAGCTGTTTTTT.

This chain connects TRBV7-2 to TRBJ1-3; no clear D. Trimming stripped 0 bases from V and 2 bases from J, with 11 bases between. The CDR3 length is 16 residues. The V gene's germline CDR1 is SGHTA and CDR2 FQGNSA. CDR3 bases: TGTGCCAGCAGCTTAGCGCCGGGGAAACCTGGAAACACCATATATTTT. Its translation is CASSLAPGKPGNTIYF.

The chain is built from TRBV7-6 and TRBJ2-3; 8 nucleotides align to TRBD1. With 5 bases clipped from V and 0 bases from J, the junction kept 16 bases outside the gene matches. The CDR3 extends over 19 amino acids. Looked up from germline, CDR1 is SGHVS and CDR2 is FNYEAQ. In nucleotides, the CDR3 is TGTGCCAGCAGCCACGCCGGGACAGGCCTCGAGCCTAGCACAGATACGCAGTATTTT. Protein sequence: CASSHAGTGLEPSTDTQYF.

This clone was seen just once. This chain joins TRBV28 and TRBJ2-1; possible D gene TRBD2, 6 bases. This CDR3 region has 17 residues. The germline gives CDR1 MDHEN, CDR2 SYDVKM. V lost 8 bases, J lost 7 bases, and 27 bases lay in between. This CDR3 is CASPSSRTTPPLNEQFF. In DNA, the CDR3 is TGTGCCAGCCCATCATCCCGGACTACCCCGCCTCTAAATGAGCAGTTCTTC.

The V and J genes are TRBV12-5 and TRBJ1-5, with 11 nucleotides matching TRBD1. The CDR3 runs 16 residues. The V segment lost 1 base and the J segment 3 bases; nucleotides outside the gene matches: 2. Germline lookup yields CDR1 LGHNT and CDR2 FRNRAP. CDR3 in amino acids: CASGLGTGGTNQPQHF. In DNA form, the CDR3 reads TGTGCTAGTGGTTTGGGGACAGGGGGCACCAATCAGCCCCAGCATTTT.

This chain links TRBV27 with TRBJ2-1; 11 bases are shared with TRBD2. This CDR3 is built from 15 residues. CDR1 is MNHEY and CDR2 is SMNVEV in the germline V gene (reference sequence). Unmatched junction bases numbered 7, after V lost 6 bases and J lost 6 bases. In DNA, the CDR3 is TGTGCCAGCAGACGACTAGCGGGACATAGCAATGAGCAGTTCTTC. This translates into CASRRLAGHSNEQFF.

The chain links TRBV6-4 to TRBJ2-1; 11 bases agree with TRBD1. CDR3 length equals 19 residues. V lost 5 bases, J lost 0 bases, and 12 bases stayed unmatched. Germline CDR1 is MRHNA and CDR2 is SNTAGT. The CDR3 bases are TGTGCCAGCAGTTCATACGGACAGGGGGCTGCATACTCCTACAATGAGCAGTTCTTC. This encodes CASSSYGQGAAYSYNEQFF.

V usage is TRBV19 and J usage is TRBJ2-7; maybe TRBD1 (6 bases). There are 12 residues in the CDR3. V lost 2 bases and J 6 bases, leaving 8 bases between the germline ends. Germline V gene lookup returns CDR1 LNHDA and CDR2 SQIVND (reference sequence). The CDR3 sequence: CASSISRGEQYF. The CDR3 DNA sequence: TGTGCCAGTAGTATAAGCAGGGGCGAGCAGTACTTC.

The chain combines TRBV5-6 with TRBJ2-5; the D is unclear. CDR1 is SGHDT and CDR2 is YYEEEE in the germline V gene. V was shortened by 3 bases and J by 4 bases, with 4 bases between the two germline ends. CDR3 length: 11 amino acids. In nucleotides, the CDR3 is TGTGCCAGCAGCTCATCAGAGACCCAGTACTTC. As protein: CASSSSETQYF.

The V call is TRBV28, the J call TRBJ1-1; D might be TRBD1 (5 bases). This CDR3 is 12 amino acids long. Looked up from germline, CDR1 is MDHEN and CDR2 is SYDVKM. Trimming removed 5 bases from V and 2 bases from J, with 6 bases in between. The CDR3 loop reads CASSGQNTEAFF. The CDR3 DNA reads as TGTGCCAGCAGTGGACAAAACACTGAAGCTTTCTTT.

The genes are TRBV6-1 and TRBJ2-1, with TRBD2 as a possible D gene (5 bases). The CDR3 loop spans 14 amino acids. Germline V CDR1 and CDR2: MNHNS, SASEGT. V was pared by 1 base and J by 10 bases, with 14 bases between. CDR3 nucleotides: TGTGCCAGCAGTGAAGATGCCGGGAACAGAGAGCAGTTCTTC. Its translation is CASSEDAGNREQFF.

The chain recombines TRBV6-1 with TRBJ1-6; no clear D. Trimming stripped 2 bases from V and 9 bases from J, with 17 bases between. Germline CDR1 and CDR2: MNHNS and SASEGT. The CDR3 contains 16 residues. As DNA, the CDR3 is TGTGCCAGCAGTGAAATCGAGACCCTTCGGAGTTCACCCCTCCACTTT. This encodes CASSEIETLRSSPLHF.

The chain has TRBV7-3 and TRBJ2-2, with 7 positions matching TRBD1. With 0 bases clipped from V and 6 bases from J, the junction kept 4 bases outside the gene matches. CDR3 size: 15 residues. Germline values: CDR1 SGHTA, CDR2 FQGTGA. CDR3 loop: CASSLTGGPAGELFF. The CDR3 DNA is TGTGCCAGCAGCTTAACAGGGGGCCCGGCCGGGGAGCTGTTTTTT.

This chain connects TRBV7-2 to TRBJ2-2; 14 nucleotides align to TRBD2. The V and J ends lost 5 bases and 6 bases, in that order; junction bases with no gene match: 8. The germline CDR1 and CDR2 sequences are SGHTA and FQGNSA. CDR3 length: 17 residues. The DNA for the CDR3 is TGTGCCAGCAGCCCCAGACTAGCGGGAGGGACGGCCGGGGAGCTGTTTTTT. This sequence encodes CASSPRLAGGTAGELFF.

The sample holds one count of this clone. The gene calls are TRBV7-9 and TRBJ1-1; the D is unclear. The germline CDR1 and CDR2 sequences are SEHNR and FQNEAQ (reference sequence). Trimming left V 2 bases short and J 2 bases short, with 6 bases between. This CDR3 contains 13 residues. The CDR3 sequence is CASSLLANTEAFF. CDR3 in DNA: TGTGCCAGCAGCTTATTGGCCAACACTGAAGCTTTCTTT.